This T cell receptor (beta chain) was captured in a study of CD8 T cells in Susac syndrome. Whole-study results and caveats: The authors acknowledged that the study's TCR sequencing and HLA analysis involved relatively few individuals.

Trimming cost V 1 base and J 1 base, with 8 bases left between them. The germline V gene has CDR1 SGHRS and CDR2 YFSETQ. The CDR3 consists of 14 residues. With respect to this clonotype: No antigen is known for it.

With random hexamers, reverse transcription was performed on roughly 0.5 to 1 ug of RNA. TCRdb ran MiXCR on the immunoSEQ multiplex PCR reads and lists one entry per CDR3 protein. The sample carries about 240,000 distinct CDR3 sequences, less than 96% recorded once. Negative isolation was used for CD8+ and CD4+ T cells and FACS enrichment for TEMRA cells. Sequencing was performed on CD4+ T cells from PBMCs. This receptor was obtained from a human donor with Susac syndrome. V usage is TRBV5-1 and J usage is TRBJ1-1; perhaps TRBD1 as D (5 bases). The CDR3 region is CASSLRDGNTEAFF. In DNA, the CDR3 is TGCGCCAGCAGCTTGAGGGACGGGAACACTGAAGCTTTCTTT.